These 8 T cell receptor beta chains originate from one sample sequenced in a study of regulatory dendritic cells for organ transplantation. Clones were read by immunoSEQ multiplex PCR, and TCRdb kept only the in-frame ones, dropping some. The table has some 29,000 clones, about four fifths seen once. Sequenced: naive CD4+ T cells from blood. Described subset: CD45RA+ naive T cells. Source of these receptors: a human donor in good health.

This chain connects TRBV6-6 to TRBJ1-5, with D tentatively TRBD1 (6 bases). CDR3 size: 13 residues. Germline CDR1 reads MNHNY; CDR2 reads SVGAGI (reference sequence). Trimming stripped 7 bases from V and 6 bases from J, with 13 bases between. In nucleotides, the CDR3 is TGTGCCAGCATTAAACAGGGAAGTCAGCCCCAGCATTTT. It encodes CASIKQGSQPQHF.

The chain carries TRBV5-1 and TRBJ2-3, with 9 bases aligning to TRBD2. The J segment lost 5 bases and the V segment lost 4 bases, leaving 5 bases of the junction unmatched. CDR3 length equals 14 residues. CDR1 is SGHRS, CDR2 YFSETQ, per germline. CDR3 coding DNA: TGCGCCAGCAGCCAGGAGACTAGCGGAGATACGCAGTATTTT. Its translation is CASSQETSGDTQYF.

The sample holds one count of this clone. The chain carries TRBV19 and TRBJ1-5; a possible D gene is TRBD1 (6 bases). The V gene's germline CDR1 is LNHDA and CDR2 SQIVND (reference sequence). The CDR3 runs 14 residues. The V end lost 6 bases, the J end lost 2 bases, and 11 bases lay between the germline ends. The CDR3 coding sequence is TGTGCCAGTAGAGAACAGGGTGGCAATCAGCCCCAGCATTTT. Its protein product is CASREQGGNQPQHF.

This clone was recorded a few times. The rearrangement joins TRBV6-5 to TRBJ1-6; D is perhaps TRBD1 (6 bases). Germline CDR1 is MNHEY and CDR2 is SVGAGI. CDR3 length: 15 amino acids. Trimming took 0 bases from V and 9 from J, leaving 12 bases between them. CDR3: CASSYSMGDISPLHF. CDR3 DNA sequence: TGTGCCAGCAGTTACTCGATGGGGGACATTTCACCCCTCCACTTT.

V gene TRBV19 combines with J gene TRBJ1-5; TRBD1 agrees at 7 bases. Germline-derived CDR1 and CDR2 are LNHDA and SQIVND (reference sequence). There are 15 residues in the CDR3. The ends lost 7 bases at V and 3 bases at J; junction bases unmatched: 9. DNA of the CDR3: TGTGCCAGTAACACAAGGACAGGATACAATCAGCCCCAGCATTTT. Translating gives CASNTRTGYNQPQHF.

This chain connects TRBV2 to TRBJ1-2; a weak D match, TRBD1 (6 bases). The CDR3 extends over 14 amino acids. Deletions cut 3 bases from V and 2 bases from J, with 10 bases between. Germline V lookup: CDR1 SNHLY, CDR2 FYNNEI. CDR3 nucleotides: TGTGCCAGCAGTGAGAGGGGGTCGAACTATGGCTACACCTTC. Protein product: CASSERGSNYGYTF.

The rearrangement joins TRBV5-1 to TRBJ1-2; D unresolved. There are 17 residues in the CDR3. The V gene's germline CDR1 is SGHRS and CDR2 YFSETQ. Trimming removed 4 bases at V and 0 bases at J, with 19 bases between. DNA of the CDR3: TGCGCCAGCAGCCCGGGGTGGGTATACACAACTAACTATGGCTACACCTTC. It encodes CASSPGWVYTTNYGYTF. Variable domain in full (rest from reference TRBV5-1 and TRBJ1-2): KAGVTQTPRYLIKTRGQQVTLSCSPISGHRSVSWYQQTPGQGLQFLFEYFSETQRNKGNFPGRFSGRQFSNSRSEMNVSTLELGDSALYLCASSPGWVYTTNYGYTFGSGTRLTVV.

With regard to this clone: Relative to the germline gene, one junction end is altered; a read error may explain this. The chain links TRBV7-7 to TRBJ2-3; 7 bases map to TRBD2. CDR3 length: 15 residues. Looked up from germline, CDR1 is SSHAT and CDR2 is FNYEAQ (reference sequence). DNA of the CDR3: TGTGCTAGCAGCTTAAGAGCGGGGAGCACAGATACGCAGTATTTT. This codes for CASSLRAGSTDTQYF. Using reference TRBV7-7 and TRBJ2-3 for the parts outside the CDR3, the full variable domain is GAGVSQSPRYKVTKRGQDVTLRCDPISSHATLYWYQQALGQGPEFLTYFNYEAQPDKSGLPSDRFSAERPEGSISTLTIQRTEQRDSAMYRCASSLRAGSTDTQYFGPGTRLTVL.